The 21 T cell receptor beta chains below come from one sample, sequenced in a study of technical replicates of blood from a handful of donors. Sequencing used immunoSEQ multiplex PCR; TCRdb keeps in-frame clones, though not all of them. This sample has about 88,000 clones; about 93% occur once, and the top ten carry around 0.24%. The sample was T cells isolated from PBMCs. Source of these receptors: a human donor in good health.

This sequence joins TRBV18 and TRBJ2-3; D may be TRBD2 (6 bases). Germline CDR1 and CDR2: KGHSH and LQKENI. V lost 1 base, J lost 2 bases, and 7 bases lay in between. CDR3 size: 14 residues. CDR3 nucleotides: TGTGCCAGCTCACCACTAGCGGACACAGATACGCAGTATTTT. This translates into CASSPLADTDTQYF.

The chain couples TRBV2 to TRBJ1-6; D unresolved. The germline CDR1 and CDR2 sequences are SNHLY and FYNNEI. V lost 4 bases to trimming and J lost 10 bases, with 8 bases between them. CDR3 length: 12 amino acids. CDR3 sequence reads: CASSAGNSPLHF. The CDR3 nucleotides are TGTGCCAGCAGTGCGGGAAACTCACCCCTCCACTTT.

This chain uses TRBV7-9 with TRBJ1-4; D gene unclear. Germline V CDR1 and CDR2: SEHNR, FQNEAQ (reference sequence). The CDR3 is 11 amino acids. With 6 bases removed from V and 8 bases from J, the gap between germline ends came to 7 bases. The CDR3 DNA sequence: TGTGCCAGCAGTTCGTTGGAAAAACTGTTTTTT. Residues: CASSSLEKLFF. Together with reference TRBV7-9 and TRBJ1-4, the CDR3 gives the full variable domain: DTGVSQNPRHKITKRGQNVTFRCDPISEHNRLYWYRQTLGQGPEFLTYFQNEAQLEKSRLLSDRFSAERPKGSFSTLEIQRTEQGDSAMYLCASSSLEKLFFGSGTQLSVL.

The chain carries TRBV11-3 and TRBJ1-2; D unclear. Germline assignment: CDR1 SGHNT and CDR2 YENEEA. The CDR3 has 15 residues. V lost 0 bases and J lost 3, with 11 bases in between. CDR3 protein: CASSLDIRGDYGYTF. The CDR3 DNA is TGTGCCAGCAGCTTAGATATACGTGGAGACTATGGCTACACCTTC.

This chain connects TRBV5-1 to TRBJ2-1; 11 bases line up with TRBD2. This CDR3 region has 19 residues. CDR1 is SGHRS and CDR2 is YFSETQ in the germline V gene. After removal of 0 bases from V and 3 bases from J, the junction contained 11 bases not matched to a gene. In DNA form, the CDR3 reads TGCGCCAGCAGCTTGGTTATAGCGGGAGGGCCGGAAGGCTACAATGAGCAGTTCTTC. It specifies CASSLVIAGGPEGYNEQFF.

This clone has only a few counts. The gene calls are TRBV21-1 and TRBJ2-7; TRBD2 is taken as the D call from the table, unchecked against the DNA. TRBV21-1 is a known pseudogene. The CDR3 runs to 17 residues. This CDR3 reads CASSTMGLAGGNYEQYF. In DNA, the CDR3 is TGTGCCAGCAGCACCATGGGACTAGCGGGAGGAAACTACGAGCAGTACTTC.

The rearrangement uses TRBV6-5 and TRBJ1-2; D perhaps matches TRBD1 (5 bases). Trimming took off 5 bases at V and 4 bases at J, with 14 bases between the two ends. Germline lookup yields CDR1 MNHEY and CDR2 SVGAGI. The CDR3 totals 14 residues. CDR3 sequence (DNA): TGTGCCAGCAGTGACAGCCCATCATCCTATGGCTACACCTTC. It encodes CASSDSPSSYGYTF.

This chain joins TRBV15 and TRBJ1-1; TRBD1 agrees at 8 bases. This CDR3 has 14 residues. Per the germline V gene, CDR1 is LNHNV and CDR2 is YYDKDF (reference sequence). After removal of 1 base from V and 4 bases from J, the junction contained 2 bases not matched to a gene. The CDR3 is CATSRGTGTTEAFF. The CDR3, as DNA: TGTGCCACCAGCAGAGGGACAGGGACCACTGAAGCTTTCTTT.

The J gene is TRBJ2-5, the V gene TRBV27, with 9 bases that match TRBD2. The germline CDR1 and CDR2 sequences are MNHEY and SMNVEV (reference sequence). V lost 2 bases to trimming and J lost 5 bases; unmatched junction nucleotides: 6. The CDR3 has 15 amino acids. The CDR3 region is CASSLTGLAEETQYF. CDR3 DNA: TGTGCCAGCAGTTTAACGGGACTAGCAGAGGAGACCCAGTACTTC.

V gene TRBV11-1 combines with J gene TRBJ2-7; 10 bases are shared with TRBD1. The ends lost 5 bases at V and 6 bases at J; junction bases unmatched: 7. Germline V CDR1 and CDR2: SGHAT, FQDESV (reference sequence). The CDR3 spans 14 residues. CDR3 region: CASSHGGQGTEQYF. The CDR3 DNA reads TGTGCCAGCAGCCATGGGGGACAGGGGACCGAGCAGTACTTC.

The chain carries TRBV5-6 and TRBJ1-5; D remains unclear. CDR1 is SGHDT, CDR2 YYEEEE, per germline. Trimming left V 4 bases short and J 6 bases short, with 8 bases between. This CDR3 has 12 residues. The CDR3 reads CASSPGGQPQHF. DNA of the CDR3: TGTGCCAGCAGCCCCGGTGGTCAGCCCCAGCATTTT.

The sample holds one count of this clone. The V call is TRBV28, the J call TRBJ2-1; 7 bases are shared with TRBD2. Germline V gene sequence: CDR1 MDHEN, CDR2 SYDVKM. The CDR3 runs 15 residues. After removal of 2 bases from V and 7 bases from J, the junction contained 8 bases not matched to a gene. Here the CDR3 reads CASSLLAAPRNEQFF. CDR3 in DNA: TGTGCCAGCAGTTTACTAGCGGCACCTCGGAATGAGCAGTTCTTC. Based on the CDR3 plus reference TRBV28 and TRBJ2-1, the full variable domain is DVKVTQSSRYLVKRTGEKVFLECVQDMDHENMFWYRQDPGLGLRLIYFSYDVKMKEKGDIPEGYSVSREKKERFSLILESASTNQTSMYLCASSLLAAPRNEQFFGPGTRLTVL.

CDR3 nucleotides: TGTGCCAGCAGCTTGGCTGGGCGGGGGTCCTACACCGGGGAGCTGTTTTTT. This gives the protein CASSLAGRGSYTGELFF. The V call is TRBV5-8, the J call TRBJ2-2; 7 bases are shared with TRBD2. The CDR3 runs to 17 residues. Trimming at V came to 0 bases and at J to 3 bases, leaving 8 bases not matched to a gene. Germline assignment: CDR1 SGHTS and CDR2 YDEGEE.

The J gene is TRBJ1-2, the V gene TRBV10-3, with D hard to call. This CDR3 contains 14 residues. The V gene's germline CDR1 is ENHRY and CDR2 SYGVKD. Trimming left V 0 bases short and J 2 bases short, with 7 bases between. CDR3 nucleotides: TGTGCCATCAGTGAGTCGGCCCCGAACTATGGCTACACCTTC. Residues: CAISESAPNYGYTF.

DNA of the CDR3: TGTGCCAGCAGTTTTAGACTGGCAGAGCAGTACTTC. Protein: CASSFRLAEQYF. The chain recombines TRBV5-6 with TRBJ2-7; no clear D gene. Trimming stripped 5 bases from V and 7 bases from J, with 13 bases between. The CDR3 covers 12 residues. Germline V gives CDR1 SGHDT, CDR2 YYEEEE.

CDR3 in amino acids: CASTQGSYSYEQYF. The CDR3 bases are TGTGCCAGCACCCAGGGGTCCTACTCCTACGAGCAGTACTTC. V usage is TRBV25-1 and J usage is TRBJ2-7; D perhaps matches TRBD1 (6 bases). Trimming took off 7 bases at V and 0 bases at J, with 13 bases between the two ends. This CDR3 region has 14 residues. Germline V gene lookup returns CDR1 MGHDK and CDR2 SYGVNS.

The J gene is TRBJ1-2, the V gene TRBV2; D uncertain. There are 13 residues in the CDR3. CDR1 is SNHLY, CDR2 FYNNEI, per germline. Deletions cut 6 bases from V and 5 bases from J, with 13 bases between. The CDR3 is CASRMGSLYGYTF. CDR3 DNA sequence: TGTGCCAGCAGGATGGGCTCCCTATATGGCTACACCTTC.

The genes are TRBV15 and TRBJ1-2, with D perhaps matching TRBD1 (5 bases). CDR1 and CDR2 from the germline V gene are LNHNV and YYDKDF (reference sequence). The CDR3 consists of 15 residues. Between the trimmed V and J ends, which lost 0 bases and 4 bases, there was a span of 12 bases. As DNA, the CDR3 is TGTGCCACCAGCAGAGATCGGGGGGTCTTCTATGGCTACACCTTC. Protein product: CATSRDRGVFYGYTF.

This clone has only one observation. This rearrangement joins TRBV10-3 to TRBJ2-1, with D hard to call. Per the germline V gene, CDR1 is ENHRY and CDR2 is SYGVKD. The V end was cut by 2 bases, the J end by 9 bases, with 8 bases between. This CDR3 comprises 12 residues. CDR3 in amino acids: CAISEARGEQFF. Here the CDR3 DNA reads TGTGCCATCAGTGAGGCCCGCGGTGAGCAGTTCTTC.

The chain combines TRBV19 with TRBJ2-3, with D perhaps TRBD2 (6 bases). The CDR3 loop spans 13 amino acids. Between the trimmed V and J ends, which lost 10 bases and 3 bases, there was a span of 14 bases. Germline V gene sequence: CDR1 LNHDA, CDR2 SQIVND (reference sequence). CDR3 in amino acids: CAIGTGRTDTQYF. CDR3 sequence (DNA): TGTGCCATTGGAACCGGGAGAACAGATACGCAGTATTTT.

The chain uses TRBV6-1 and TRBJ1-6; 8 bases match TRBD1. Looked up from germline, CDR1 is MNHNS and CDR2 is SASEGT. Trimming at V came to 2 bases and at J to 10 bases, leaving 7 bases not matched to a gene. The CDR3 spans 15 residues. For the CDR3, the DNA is TGTGCCAGCAGTGAATTGGACAGGGCCAAATCACCCCTCCACTTT. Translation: CASSELDRAKSPLHF.